This TCR beta chain derives from a study of T cell repertoires in cytomegalovirus infection. Overall study context: A matching HLA type, together with CMV infection, was signaled by public TCR beta signatures.

Findings and limits, study-wide: HLA-C-restricted CMV-specific TCR beta clonotypes prevailed in the ex vivo response. Cumulative public TCR beta family frequency identified CMV carriers with the relevant HLA.

TCRdb passed the reads through MiXCR, listing each CDR3 protein once. Of approximately 250,000 distinct CDR3 sequences detected, approximately 7% appear once; the ten largest clones hold around 6%. Notes on this clonotype: The target antigen is unknown.

The length of the CDR3 is 15 residues. Trimming left V 3 bases short and J 1 base short, with 13 bases between. Germline V gene data show CDR1 as GTSNPN and CDR2 as SVGIG (reference sequence). This TCR was recovered from a human donor in good health (CMV status not recorded). Some clones in this sample may be carry-over from other donors' samples. The material sequenced was PBMCs. This sequence joins TRBV30 and TRBJ1-5; D perhaps matches TRBD1 (5 bases). This chain's CDR3 is CAWSWRGWSNQPQHF. CDR3 nucleotides: TGTGCCTGGAGCTGGAGGGGATGGAGCAATCAGCCCCAGCATTTT.